This T cell receptor beta chain was recorded in a study of T cell changes during pregnancy in multiple sclerosis. Assay used: immunoSEQ multiplex PCR; TCRdb lists only in-frame clones, some missing. The sample carries 47,000 or so clones, 90% recorded once. Trimming removed 2 bases from V and 2 bases from J, with 9 bases in between. Germline-derived CDR1 and CDR2 are SGHTA and FQGNSA. The CDR3 totals 14 residues. The rearrangement uses TRBV7-2 and TRBJ1-1; D is unclear. Sequenced here: peripheral blood, sampled after pregnancy. This sequence originates from a female donor in good health, enrolled as a control in a pregnancy study. The CDR3, as DNA: TGTGCCAGCAGCTTACTTCCACTTAACACTGAAGCTTTCTTT. It specifies CASSLLPLNTEAFF.